The 6 T cell receptor beta chains in this list originate from one sample, sequenced in a study of blood T cell repertoires in COVID-19. TCRdb's copy holds only in-frame clones and misses some; the assay was immunoSEQ multiplex PCR. The sample shows 50,000 or so clones, around 80% of them seen only once. Sequencing input: peripheral blood. Every receptor here comes from a man aged 70 or older with acute or convalescent COVID-19.

The table lists this clone with a count of one. The chain couples TRBV3-1 (or the pseudogene TRBV3-2) to TRBJ2-7, with D tentatively TRBD2 (5 bases). The V end lost 1 base, the J end lost 2 bases, and 9 bases lay between the germline ends. CDR1 and CDR2 (germline): LGHDT, YNNKEL (reference sequence). The CDR3 totals 14 residues. The CDR3 DNA sequence: TGTGCCAGCAGCCAAGGATGGGGAGCCTACGAGCAGTACTTC. Its protein product is CASSQGWGAYEQYF.

The gene calls are TRBV6-5 and TRBJ1-4; 8 bases agree with TRBD1. Unmatched junction bases numbered 6, after V lost 4 bases and J lost 8 bases. The V gene's germline CDR1 is MNHEY and CDR2 SVGAGI. This CDR3 has 14 residues. The CDR3 loop reads CASSLDRVSEKLFF. The CDR3 nucleotides are TGTGCCAGCAGTTTGGACAGGGTTTCCGAAAAACTGTTTTTT.

The genes are TRBV9 and TRBJ2-1; 13 nucleotides match TRBD2. After removal of 6 bases from V and 11 bases from J, the junction contained 11 bases not matched to a gene. The CDR3 extends over 15 amino acids. Germline V gene lookup returns CDR1 SGDLS and CDR2 YYNGEE. The CDR3 bases are TGTGCCAGCAACGACCGGGGGACTAGCGGGGTTCAGCAGTTCTTC. This encodes CASNDRGTSGVQQFF. Looking up the rest from reference TRBV9 and TRBJ2-1 gives the full variable domain: DSGVTQTPKHLITATGQRVTLRCSPRSGDLSVYWYQQSLDQGLQFLIQYYNGEERAKGNILERFSAQQFPDLHSELNLSSLELGDSALYFCASNDRGTSGVQQFFGPGTRLTVL.

The chain combines TRBV6-5 with TRBJ1-1; 7 bases agree with TRBD1. CDR1 is MNHEY, CDR2 SVGAGI, per germline. V was pared by 3 bases and J by 5 bases, with 12 bases of the junction left unmatched. The CDR3 is 16 amino acids. CDR3 amino acids: CASSYHMWTGWTEAFF. The CDR3 DNA reads TGTGCCAGCAGTTATCATATGTGGACAGGTTGGACTGAAGCTTTCTTT.

The J gene is TRBJ1-2, the V gene TRBV10-3; tentative D call: TRBD1 (6 bases). V was clipped by 2 bases and J by 6 bases, with 13 bases between them. The length of the CDR3 is 14 residues. Germline values: CDR1 ENHRY, CDR2 SYGVKD. CDR3 DNA sequence: TGTGCCATCAGTGAGCACAGGGAGGGTGATGGCTACACCTTC. Its translation is CAISEHREGDGYTF.

This clone turned up a few times. The chain employs TRBV6-5 and TRBJ1-2; possibly TRBD1 for D (5 bases). Trimming left V 5 bases short and J 9 bases short, with 19 bases between. The CDR3 length is 14 residues. CDR1 MNHEY and CDR2 SVGAGI come from the germline V gene. CDR3 region: CASSPRPGPERYTF. CDR3 DNA: TGTGCCAGCAGTCCCCGGCCAGGGCCGGAACGCTACACCTTC.